The text below deals with one T cell receptor (beta chain). This sample is drawn from a study of blood T cell repertoires in COVID-19. A Seattle source enrolled patients during active infection and followed them longitudinally. This CDR3 has 13 amino acids. Germline CDR1 reads SQVTM; CDR2 reads ANQGSEA. V was shortened by 6 bases and J by 5 bases, with 14 bases between the two germline ends. Assay used: immunoSEQ multiplex PCR; TCRdb lists only in-frame clones, some missing. The sample has about 300,000 clones, around nine tenths seen once. Sequencing used peripheral blood. This clonotype was obtained from a woman in her 30s with COVID-19, enrolled during active disease. The gene calls are TRBV29-1 and TRBJ1-5; no reliable D call. CDR3 sequence (DNA): TGCAGCGTGCGGGCGGACGGGGATCAGCCCCAGCATTTT. It specifies CSVRADGDQPQHF.